This T cell receptor beta chain was recovered during a study of CD8 T cells in ankylosing spondylitis. Study results and limitations: A subset of motif variants has previously been described in the synovial fluid and blood of reactive arthritis. A TCR beta motif made of under 10 highly homologous variants seemed typical of ankylosing spondylitis blood.

Quantitative barcoded 5'-RACE was used to prepare TCR beta libraries. TCRdb re-called the 5' RACE reads with MiXCR, one entry per CDR3 protein. This repertoire shows a few hundred thousand distinct CDR3 sequences, over 15% found once; its top ten account for about a third. Regarding this clonotype: Its antigen is currently unknown.

Germline V gene lookup returns CDR1 MNHNS and CDR2 SASEGT. V dropped 5 bases and J dropped 4 bases, with 19 bases sitting between them. The CDR3 has 16 residues. The sample taken for sequencing was blood, either unsorted or a sorted T cell fraction (not recorded which). This TCR was recovered from a male donor with ankylosing spondylitis or in good health (not recorded which). The chain links TRBV6-1 to TRBJ2-3; the D is unclear. The CDR3 bases are TGTGCCAGCAGTCCCTGGGGAAACGGTGGGGCAGATACGCAGTATTTT. It codes for CASSPWGNGGADTQYF.